This entry lists 20 T cell receptor beta chains sequenced from one sample in a study of patients and donors after allogeneic stem cell transplantation. TCRdb re-called the RT-PCR reads with MiXCR, one entry per CDR3 protein. The profile shows 200,000 to 250,000 distinct CDR3 sequences, around two fifths of them singletons. Sample: blood, either unsorted or a sorted T cell fraction (not recorded which). The receptors originated from a human donor who was either an allogeneic HSCT recipient or a stem cell or donor lymphocyte infusion donor (not recorded which). It is not recorded whose cells these are; they may come from a transplant donor.

The J gene is TRBJ2-2, the V gene TRBV6-5; TRBD1 matches 7 bases. Trimming removed 6 bases from V and 8 bases from J; junction bases left unmatched: 12. The germline gives CDR1 MNHEY, CDR2 SVGAGI. The CDR3 sequence is 15 residues long. The CDR3 spells CASRLRTGLGGELFF. CDR3 sequence (DNA): TGTGCCAGCAGGCTCCGGACAGGATTGGGTGGGGAGCTGTTTTTT.

This clonotype showed up just a few times. The V call is TRBV28, the J call TRBJ2-2; D call uncertain. V was pared by 6 bases and J by 0 bases, with 5 bases between. The CDR3 loop spans 13 amino acids. The germline V gene has CDR1 MDHEN and CDR2 SYDVKM. CDR3 region: CASRPPNTGELFF. CDR3 DNA: TGTGCCAGCAGGCCCCCGAACACCGGGGAGCTGTTTTTT.

In its sample, this clonotype was seen a few times. The CDR3 DNA reads TGTGCCAGCAGTTACTGGGGGGGGCCCGATGAGCAGTTCTTC. Protein product: CASSYWGGPDEQFF. V and J are TRBV6-2 or TRBV6-3 and TRBJ2-1; D may be TRBD2 (7 bases). Germline values: CDR1 MNHEY, CDR2 SVGEGT. V shed 1 base and J shed 8 bases, with 12 bases lying between them. The CDR3 runs to 14 residues.

This clonotype was seen a few times. V and J are TRBV2 and TRBJ2-7; D gene uncertain. CDR1 and CDR2 from the germline V gene are SNHLY and FYNNEI. The CDR3 covers 16 residues. Trimming stripped 8 bases from V and 2 bases from J, with 22 bases between. The CDR3 nucleotides are TGTGCCAGCCTCCCAGCAGGTGCAGGTGGGGCCTACGAGCAGTACTTC. Its protein product is CASLPAGAGGAYEQYF.

This clonotype was seen a handful of times. This chain uses TRBV29-1 with TRBJ2-7, with D unclear. The germline V and J ends were trimmed by 2 bases and 4 bases, with 6 bases remaining between them. The CDR3 runs to 11 residues. CDR1 is SQVTM, CDR2 ANQGSEA, per germline. The CDR3 nucleotides are TGCAGCGTTGAATCCGGGTACGAGCAGTACTTC. Its protein is CSVESGYEQYF.

The chain has TRBV7-8 and TRBJ1-5, with 8 bases aligning to TRBD1. Trimming took 5 bases from V and 6 from J; bases not matched to a gene: 3. This CDR3 is built from 13 residues. Germline CDR1 SGHVS, CDR2 FQNEAQ. CDR3 in DNA: TGTGCCAGCAGCCTGACAGGGGCTCAGCCCCAGCATTTT. Protein sequence: CASSLTGAQPQHF.

This chain's CDR3 is CASSLVGAGDYGYTF. The CDR3 nucleotides read TGTGCCAGCAGCTTAGTGGGGGCAGGGGACTATGGCTACACCTTC. The chain couples TRBV7-8 to TRBJ1-2; TRBD1 might be the D (6 bases). Germline CDR1 reads SGHVS; CDR2 reads FQNEAQ. This CDR3 has 15 amino acids. Trimming left V 1 base short and J 3 bases short, with 12 bases between.

This clonotype has only a few counts. The rearrangement uses TRBV5-1 and TRBJ1-1; D unresolved. The CDR3 loop spans 13 amino acids. CDR1 is SGHRS and CDR2 is YFSETQ in the germline V gene. V was shortened by 0 bases and J by 1 base, with 4 bases between the two germline ends. The CDR3 loop is CASSLASNTEAFF. CDR3 in DNA: TGCGCCAGCAGCTTGGCTTCGAACACTGAAGCTTTCTTT.

The chain couples TRBV5-1 to TRBJ2-1; TRBD1 aligns across 10 bases. CDR3 size: 14 residues. Trimming took 5 bases from V and 4 from J; bases not matched to a gene: 3. Per germline, CDR1 SGHRS and CDR2 YFSETQ. The CDR3 bases are TGCGCCAGCAGTAGGGACAGGGGATACAATGAGCAGTTCTTC. This encodes CASSRDRGYNEQFF.

The J gene is TRBJ1-1, the V gene TRBV25-1; TRBD1 matches 9 bases. Trimming at V came to 4 bases and at J to 2 bases, leaving 5 bases not matched to a gene. CDR3 length equals 15 residues. CDR1 and CDR2 from the germline V gene are MGHDK and SYGVNS. The DNA of the CDR3 is TGTGCCAGCAGTGGGGGGACAGGGTTCAACACTGAAGCTTTCTTT. The encoded protein is CASSGGTGFNTEAFF.

A few counts support this clonotype. This chain joins TRBV7-6 and TRBJ1-3, with D perhaps matching TRBD1 (5 bases). Germline CDR1 SGHVS, CDR2 FNYEAQ. The CDR3 loop spans 15 amino acids. Trimming stripped 2 bases from V and 4 bases from J, with 12 bases between. The CDR3 region has the DNA TGTGCCAGCAGCTTATCTGCAGGGTCAGGAAACACCATATATTTT. This encodes CASSLSAGSGNTIYF.

The genes are TRBV20-1 and TRBJ1-4; 8 nucleotides match TRBD1. Germline V gives CDR1 DFQATT, CDR2 SNEGSKA (reference sequence). CDR3 size: 13 residues. The ends lost 0 bases at V and 7 bases at J; junction bases unmatched: 1. The CDR3, as DNA: TGCAGTGCTAGAGAGGACAGGGCTGAAAAACTGTTTTTT. Amino acid sequence: CSAREDRAEKLFF.

For the CDR3, the DNA is TGCGCCAGCAGCCCCCAAGTCGACGGGGGACTTAATTCACCCCTCCACTTT. Translating it yields CASSPQVDGGLNSPLHF. The V gene is TRBV5-1, the J gene TRBJ1-6, with D possibly matching TRBD1 (5 bases). The CDR3 extends over 17 amino acids. Germline V gene lookup returns CDR1 SGHRS and CDR2 YFSETQ. V lost 4 bases, J lost 6 bases, and 20 bases lay in between.

The chain carries TRBV20-1 and TRBJ2-1, with D uncertain. The V end lost 5 bases, the J end lost 9 bases, and 14 bases lay between the germline ends. CDR3 size: 12 residues. The germline gives CDR1 DFQATT, CDR2 SNEGSKA (reference sequence). CDR3 amino acids: CSARLESSEQFF. The CDR3 coding sequence is TGCAGTGCTCGCTTAGAATCGAGTGAGCAGTTCTTC.

This rearrangement joins TRBV20-1 to TRBJ2-3; 7 nucleotides line up with TRBD1. Germline-derived CDR1 and CDR2 are DFQATT and SNEGSKA (reference sequence). The V and J ends lost 5 bases and 1 base, in that order; junction bases with no gene match: 3. The CDR3 runs to 13 residues. The CDR3: CSARGTGTDTQYF. CDR3 nucleotide sequence: TGCAGTGCTCGAGGGACAGGCACAGATACGCAGTATTTT.

As DNA, the CDR3 is TGTGCCAGCTCCCCTAACAGGGGGCAGGTAGCTTTCTTT. This gives the protein CASSPNRGQVAFF. V gene TRBV18 combines with J gene TRBJ1-1; 9 bases map to TRBD1. Germline assignment: CDR1 KGHSH and CDR2 LQKENI. The CDR3 has 13 amino acids. With 6 bases clipped from V and 10 bases from J, the junction kept 9 bases outside the gene matches.

This clonotype was found a few times. This chain joins TRBV6-6 and TRBJ1-2; 7 bases map to TRBD1. The germline CDR1 and CDR2 sequences are MNHNY and SVGAGI (reference sequence). The V gene end was trimmed by 0 bases and the J gene end by 4 bases; junction bases not matched to a gene: 5. The CDR3 consists of 15 residues. CDR3 in amino acids: CASSYSGTDPYGYTF. DNA of the CDR3: TGTGCCAGCAGTTACTCGGGGACAGACCCCTATGGCTACACCTTC.

This clonotype was detected a few times. V and J are TRBV7-2 and TRBJ1-2; D gene uncertain. V lost 5 bases and J 8 bases, leaving 15 bases between the germline ends. The CDR3 spans 13 residues. The V gene's germline CDR1 is SGHTA and CDR2 FQGNSA. The DNA of the CDR3 is TGTGCCAGCAGCCTCCCCCCAGGTGCGGGCTACACCTTC. Its translation is CASSLPPGAGYTF.

The chain combines TRBV9 with TRBJ2-7, with D perhaps matching TRBD2 (6 bases). Germline assignment: CDR1 SGDLS and CDR2 YYNGEE. The ends were cut back, 3 bases at V and 0 bases at J, with 13 bases in the middle. The CDR3 totals 15 residues. Here the CDR3 reads CASSARDSRSYEQYF. As DNA, the CDR3 is TGTGCCAGCAGCGCGAGGGACTCACGCTCCTACGAGCAGTACTTC.

This clonotype turned up a few times. The V gene is TRBV5-1, the J gene TRBJ1-3, with 8 bases fitting TRBD1. Trimming cost V 4 bases and J 3 bases; bases outside gene matches: 3. This CDR3 comprises 14 residues. Germline loops: CDR1 SGHRS, CDR2 YFSETQ. The CDR3 region is CASSDDRGGNTIYF. In DNA, the CDR3 is TGCGCCAGCAGCGACGACAGGGGTGGAAACACCATATATTTT.